One and the same sample provided the 8 T cell receptor beta chains below, sequenced in a study of Ad26.COV2.S vaccination and SARS-CoV-2 variants. Assay used: immunoSEQ multiplex PCR; TCRdb lists only in-frame clones, some missing. The profile covers around 340,000 clones, with 80% to 90% appearing a single time and roughly 10% taken by the ten largest. Treatment reported: around 19 received Ad26.COV2.S at low or high dose, single or two shots; 5 received placebo; per-sample allocation not given. Sample collection was performed on day 63 after the first vaccine or placebo injection. Sequenced here: peripheral blood, sampled in a trial of Ad26.COV2.S vaccine versus placebo. The receptors derive from a person between 18 and 65 years old who received the Ad26.COV2.S COVID-19 vaccine or a placebo.

This chain links TRBV4-3 with TRBJ2-7, with 8 bases that match TRBD2. V lost 1 base, J lost 2 bases, and 13 bases stayed unmatched. CDR3 size: 18 residues. In germline, CDR1 is LGHNA, CDR2 YSLEER. The CDR3: CASSQGGGSGGLPYEQYF. CDR3 DNA: TGCGCCAGCAGCCAAGGTGGTGGGAGCGGGGGTCTGCCCTACGAGCAGTACTTC.

The J gene is TRBJ2-5, the V gene TRBV27; 9 nucleotides line up with TRBD2. CDR1 and CDR2 from the germline V gene are MNHEY and SMNVEV (reference sequence). With V trimmed by 5 bases and J by 5 bases, 15 bases remained unmatched. The length of the CDR3 is 17 residues. DNA for the CDR3: TGTGCCAGCAGTCGTACCCTTCAAGCGGGGGGCGGGGAGACCCAGTACTTC. Translating gives CASSRTLQAGGGETQYF.

The chain uses TRBV19 and TRBJ2-3; 8 bases match TRBD2. Germline V gene data show CDR1 as LNHDA and CDR2 as SQIVND (reference sequence). The CDR3 is 15 residues long. V gave up 3 bases and J gave up 5 bases; unmatched junction bases: 7. This CDR3 reads CASSMDGRVQDTQYF. The CDR3, as DNA: TGTGCCAGTAGTATGGACGGGAGGGTCCAAGATACGCAGTATTTT.

This clone was found once. CDR3 protein: CAARDSRLLNTEAFF. The CDR3 DNA is TGTGCAGCGAGAGACAGCAGACTCTTGAACACTGAAGCTTTCTTT. The rearrangement links TRBV3-1 (or the pseudogene TRBV3-2) to TRBJ1-1; maybe TRBD1 (5 bases). The CDR3 sequence is 15 residues long. CDR1 LGHDT and CDR2 YNNKEL come from the germline V gene (reference sequence).

This clone appeared a single time. The chain links TRBV27 to TRBJ2-6, with a weak D call TRBD2 (6 bases). Germline V gene sequence: CDR1 MNHEY, CDR2 SMNVEV (reference sequence). This CDR3 is 19 amino acids long. The V end was cut by 6 bases, the J end by 0 bases, with 21 bases between. DNA of the CDR3: TGTGCCAGCAGCCCGGTGGGGGGACGCGCGCTCTCTGGGGCCAACGTCCTGACTTTC. Translated, it gives CASSPVGGRALSGANVLTF.

The chain is built from TRBV7-9 and TRBJ2-7; D perhaps matches TRBD1 (5 bases). The CDR3 length is 12 residues. The germline V gene has CDR1 SEHNR and CDR2 FQNEAQ (reference sequence). Deletions cut 3 bases from V and 6 bases from J, with 9 bases between. CDR3 residues: CASSFYGAEQYF. In DNA form, the CDR3 reads TGTGCCAGCAGCTTCTATGGGGCCGAGCAGTACTTC. The variable domain in full, completed from reference TRBV7-9 and TRBJ2-7, reads DTGVSQNPRHKITKRGQNVTFRCDPISEHNRLYWYRQTLGQGPEFLTYFQNEAQLEKSRLLSDRFSAERPKGSFSTLEIQRTEQGDSAMYLCASSFYGAEQYFGPGTRLTVT.

This clone was detected once. V gene TRBV5-8 combines with J gene TRBJ2-6, with D perhaps given as TRBD1 or TRBD2 (5 bases each). The CDR3 has 17 amino acids. V lost 0 bases and J lost 0, with 10 bases in between. The germline gives CDR1 SGHTS, CDR2 YDEGEE. CDR3 DNA sequence: TGTGCCAGCAGCTTGGAGTCGGGACGCTCTGGGGCCAACGTCCTGACTTTC. Amino acids: CASSLESGRSGANVLTF.

The V gene is TRBV5-6, the J gene TRBJ2-2; tentatively, D is TRBD1 or TRBD2 (6 bases each). The CDR3 totals 16 residues. Germline CDR1 and CDR2: SGHDT and YYEEEE. With 1 base removed from V and 1 base from J, the gap between germline ends came to 11 bases. The CDR3 DNA is TGTGCCAGCAGCTTGCGGAAGGGGGGGAACACCGGGGAGCTGTTTTTT. It translates to CASSLRKGGNTGELFF. The complete variable domain, with remaining parts taken from reference TRBV5-6 and TRBJ2-2, reads DAGVTQSPTHLIKTRGQQVTLRCSPKSGHDTVSWYQQALGQGPQFIFQYYEEEERQRGNFPDRFSGHQFPNYSSELNVNALLLGDSALYLCASSLRKGGNTGELFFGEGSRLTVL.